The rows below give T cell receptor beta chains drawn from one sample of a study of shared clonotypes between healthy human individuals. The repertoire was sequenced with immunoSEQ multiplex PCR; TCRdb's copy has only in-frame clones and lacks some. The sample has about 710,000 clones, more than 70% seen once. Sequenced input: memory CD4+ T cells sorted from blood. These receptors came from a woman aged 30 to 39 in good health. CDR3s include the opening cysteine and the closing phenylalanine or tryptophan. The D gene is left open where the match is weak. Clone size is not always given. Where it is, it says once, few, many or a class for expanded clones.

>NA|TRBV7-2|NA|TRBJ2-3
CASSTYGTTDTQYF
TGTGCCAGCAGCACTTACGGGACCACAGATACGCAGTATTTT
>NA|TRBV21-1|NA|TRBJ2-2
CASSKGQGYTGELFF
TGTGCCAGCAGCAAGGGACAGGGGTACACCGGGGAGCTGTTTTTT
>TRBD2|TRBV5-1|NA|TRBJ2-1
CASQSGTSGRGWSYNEQFF
TGCGCCAGCCAGTCGGGGACTAGCGGGAGAGGTTGGTCCTACAATGAGCAGTTCTTC
>NA|TRBV5-1|NA|TRBJ1-4
CASSPQGEKLFF
TGCGCCAGCAGCCCACAGGGAGAAAAACTGTTTTTT
>NA|TRBV11-3|many|TRBJ2-1
CASRGQMDEQFF
TGTGCCAGCAGGGGGCAGATGGATGAGCAGTTCTTC
>TRBD2|TRBV6-6|NA|TRBJ2-1
CASSYSDGRDNEQFF
TGTGCCAGCAGTTACTCGGACGGGAGGGACAATGAGCAGTTCTTC
>NA|TRBV7-9|NA|TRBJ1-1
CASSWDGNTEAFF
TGTGCCAGCAGCTGGGACGGGAACACTGAAGCTTTCTTT
>NA|TRBV6-1|NA|TRBJ2-2
CASSELGGMPNTGELFF
TGTGCCAGCAGCGAACTCGGTGGCATGCCGAACACCGGGGAGCTGTTTTTT
>NA|TRBV19|many|TRBJ1-5
CASSKRWNQPQHF
TGTGCCAGTAGTAAGAGATGGAATCAGCCCCAGCATTTT
>TRBD1|TRBV28|NA|TRBJ2-3
CASSSDRGTDTQYF
TGTGCCAGCAGTTCGGACAGGGGAACAGATACGCAGTATTTT
>NA|TRBV2|few|TRBJ1-2
CASIRGLKYYTF
TGTGCCAGCATTCGGGGGCTGAAGTACTACACCTTC
>NA|TRBV27|NA|TRBJ2-3
CASSLSGTNVGAQYF
TGTGCCAGCAGTTTATCCGGGACGAACGTTGGTGCGCAGTATTTT
>TRBD1|TRBV4-1|NA|TRBJ2-2
CASSLQGGTNTGELFF
TGCGCCAGCAGCCTACAGGGGGGCACGAACACCGGGGAGCTGTTTTTT
>NA|TRBV27|few|TRBJ2-5
CASSLSPPIVGGGPTRETQYF
TGTGCCAGCAGTTTATCACCCCCCATTGTAGGGGGAGGACCAACGCGGGAGACCCAGTACTTC
>NA|TRBV7-2|NA|TRBJ2-7
CASSSTGVNEQYF
TGTGCCAGCAGCTCGACAGGAGTAAACGAGCAGTACTTC
>NA|TRBV7-9|NA|TRBJ1-5
CASSMGRSNQPQHF
TGTGCCAGCAGCATGGGGAGGAGCAATCAGCCCCAGCATTTT
>TRBD2|TRBV2|NA|TRBJ2-2
CASSDGWVAGGRTGELFF
TGTGCCAGCAGTGATGGATGGGTAGCGGGAGGAAGGACCGGGGAGCTGTTTTTT
>NA|TRBV25-1|NA|TRBJ2-5
CASSDWLTRETQYF
TGTGCCAGCAGTGATTGGCTAACCCGGGAGACCCAGTACTTC
>NA|TRBV21-1|once|TRBJ2-7
CASSKNTLEQYF
TGTGCCAGCAGCAAGAACACCCTCGAGCAGTACTTC
>TRBD2|TRBV27|NA|TRBJ2-7
CASSLQKGGREQYF
TGTGCCAGCAGTTTACAAAAGGGAGGGCGCGAGCAGTACTTC
>NA|TRBV4-1|NA|TRBJ2-5
CASSQDARQGRTQYF
TGCGCCAGCAGCCAAGACGCGAGGCAGGGCAGGACCCAGTACTTC
>NA|TRBV7-8|NA|TRBJ2-5
CASSLLGGRQETQYF
TGTGCCAGCAGCTTATTGGGGGGACGCCAAGAGACCCAGTACTTC
>TRBD2|TRBV28|NA|TRBJ2-5
CASSSPTSGRAQETQYF
TGTGCCAGCAGTTCCCCGACTAGCGGGAGGGCCCAGGAGACCCAGTACTTC
>TRBD2|TRBV19|many|TRBJ2-5
CASSQGLQETQYF
TGTGCCAGTAGTCAGGGACTACAAGAGACCCAGTACTTC
>TRBD1|TRBV28|NA|TRBJ1-1
CASRGSGTGLYTEAFF
TGTGCCAGCAGGGGATCCGGGACAGGGCTATACACTGAAGCTTTCTTT
>NA|TRBV19|NA|TRBJ1-1
CASSIDLGGNTEAFF
TGTGCCAGTAGTATAGATTTGGGGGGGAACACTGAAGCTTTCTTT
>NA|TRBV5-4|NA|TRBJ2-7
CASSFRGTPSYEQYF
TGTGCCAGCAGCTTTCGGGGGACACCCTCCTACGAGCAGTACTTC
>NA|TRBV30|few|TRBJ1-2
CAWSERGGGGYTF
TGTGCCTGGAGTGAGAGGGGGGGCGGTGGCTACACCTTC
>TRBD1|TRBV25-1|NA|TRBJ2-1
CASSQEYPGQGIHNEQFF
TGTGCCAGCAGCCAAGAATATCCGGGACAGGGGATCCACAATGAGCAGTTCTTC
>NA|TRBV4-2|NA|TRBJ1-2
CASSHEKYYGYTF
TGTGCCAGCAGCCACGAGAAGTACTATGGCTACACCTTC
>NA|TRBV27|few|TRBJ1-1
CASSFRLSWDAEAFF
TGTGCCAGCAGTTTTAGGCTCTCCTGGGACGCTGAAGCTTTCTTT
>TRBD1|TRBV29-1|NA|TRBJ2-1
CSVVGQVNEQFF
TGCAGCGTTGTAGGACAGGTTAATGAGCAGTTCTTC
>TRBD1|TRBV15|NA|TRBJ2-3
CATSRDRGPTDTQYF
TGTGCCACCAGCAGAGACAGGGGGCCCACAGATACGCAGTATTTT
>NA|TRBV19|NA|TRBJ1-3
CASSRGPNGRGDTIYF
TGTGCCAGTAGTAGAGGACCCAACGGACGGGGAGACACCATATATTTT
>NA|TRBV6-1|once|TRBJ1-4
CASRRDRFEWEKLFF
TGTGCCAGCAGGCGAGACAGGTTCGAGTGGGAAAAACTGTTTTTT
>NA|TRBV18|NA|TRBJ1-4
CASSPNHEAATNEKLFF
TGTGCCAGCTCCCCGAACCACGAAGCAGCAACTAATGAAAAACTGTTTTTT